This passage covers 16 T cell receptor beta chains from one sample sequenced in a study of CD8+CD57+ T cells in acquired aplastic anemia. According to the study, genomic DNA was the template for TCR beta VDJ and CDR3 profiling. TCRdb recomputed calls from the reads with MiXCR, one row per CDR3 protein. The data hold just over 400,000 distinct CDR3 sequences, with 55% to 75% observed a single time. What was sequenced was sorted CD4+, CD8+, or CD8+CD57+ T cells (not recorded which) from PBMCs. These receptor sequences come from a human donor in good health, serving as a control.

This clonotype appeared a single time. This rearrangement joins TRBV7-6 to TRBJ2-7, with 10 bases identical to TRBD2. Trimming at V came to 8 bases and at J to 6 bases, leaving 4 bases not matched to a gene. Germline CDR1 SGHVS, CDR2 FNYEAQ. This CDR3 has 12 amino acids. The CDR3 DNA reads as TGTGCCAGCCAAAGCGGGGGGGGCGAGCAGTACGTC. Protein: CASQSGGGEQYV.

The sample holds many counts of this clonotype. CDR3 bases: TGTGCCAGCAGTAGCGGGGGGGCAATAGATACGCAGTATTTT. Protein: CASSSGGAIDTQYF. The chain joins TRBV6-6 to TRBJ2-3; 10 nucleotides align to TRBD2. In germline, CDR1 is MNHNY, CDR2 SVGAGI (reference sequence). Trimming cost V 5 bases and J 5 bases; bases outside gene matches: 4. The CDR3 is 14 residues long.

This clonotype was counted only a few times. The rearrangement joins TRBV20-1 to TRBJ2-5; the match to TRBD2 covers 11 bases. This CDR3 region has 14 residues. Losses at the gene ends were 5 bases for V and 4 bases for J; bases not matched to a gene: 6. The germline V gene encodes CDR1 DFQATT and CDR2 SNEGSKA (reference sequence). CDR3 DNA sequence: TGCAGTGCTGTAGCGGGGGGGCAGCTAGAGACCCAGTACTTC. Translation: CSAVAGGQLETQYF.

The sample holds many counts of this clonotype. The CDR3 DNA reads TGTGCCTGGAGTGGGGATCCCTACGAGCAGTACTTC. Translated, it gives CAWSGDPYEQYF. The rearrangement joins TRBV30 to TRBJ2-7; no clear D. Germline CDR1 GTSNPN, CDR2 SVGIG (reference sequence). Trimming took off 1 base at V and 2 bases at J, with 6 bases between the two ends. This CDR3 spans 12 amino acids.

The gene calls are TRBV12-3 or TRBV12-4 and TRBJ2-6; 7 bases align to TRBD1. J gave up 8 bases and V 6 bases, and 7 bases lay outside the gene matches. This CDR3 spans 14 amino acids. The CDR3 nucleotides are TGTGCCAGCAGGAGAGAGACAGGGCCCAACGTCCTGACTTTC. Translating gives CASRRETGPNVLTF.

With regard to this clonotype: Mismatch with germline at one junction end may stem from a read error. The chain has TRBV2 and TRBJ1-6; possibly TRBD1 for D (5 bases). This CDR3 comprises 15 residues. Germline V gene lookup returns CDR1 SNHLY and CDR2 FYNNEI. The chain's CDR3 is CASSGHPGGGSPLQF. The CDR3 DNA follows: TGTGCCAGCAGCGGACACCCGGGAGGAGGGTCACCCCTCCAGTTT.

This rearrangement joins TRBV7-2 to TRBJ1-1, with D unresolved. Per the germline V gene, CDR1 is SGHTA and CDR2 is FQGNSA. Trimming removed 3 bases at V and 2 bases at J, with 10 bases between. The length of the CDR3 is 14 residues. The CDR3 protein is CASSFLSLNTEAFF. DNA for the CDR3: TGTGCCAGCAGCTTCTTGTCCCTAAACACTGAAGCTTTCTTT.

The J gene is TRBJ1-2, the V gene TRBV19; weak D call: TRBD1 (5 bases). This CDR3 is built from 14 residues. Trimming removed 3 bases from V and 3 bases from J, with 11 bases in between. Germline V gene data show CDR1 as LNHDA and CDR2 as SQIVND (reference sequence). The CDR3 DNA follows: TGTGCCAGTAGTATCGGGACGGAGTACTATGGCTACACCTTC. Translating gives CASSIGTEYYGYTF. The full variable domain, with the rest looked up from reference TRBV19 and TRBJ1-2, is DGGITQSPKYLFRKEGQNVTLSCEQNLNHDAMYWYRQDPGQGLRLIYYSQIVNDFQKGDIAEGYSVSREKKESFPLTVTSAQKNPTAFYLCASSIGTEYYGYTFGSGTRLTVV.

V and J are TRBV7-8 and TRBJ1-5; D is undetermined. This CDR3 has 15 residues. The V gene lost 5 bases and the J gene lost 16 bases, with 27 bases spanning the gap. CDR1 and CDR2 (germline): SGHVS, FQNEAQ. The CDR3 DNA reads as TGTGCCAGCAGCCAAGCACTGGCCGGTGGCTACACCCTCCATTTT. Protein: CASSQALAGGYTLHF. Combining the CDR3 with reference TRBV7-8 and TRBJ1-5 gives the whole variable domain GAGVSQSPRYKVAKRGQDVALRCDPISGHVSLFWYQQALGQGPEFLTYFQNEAQLDKSGLPSDRFFAERPEGSVSTLKIQRTQQEDSAVYLCASSQALAGGYTLHFGDGTRLSIL.

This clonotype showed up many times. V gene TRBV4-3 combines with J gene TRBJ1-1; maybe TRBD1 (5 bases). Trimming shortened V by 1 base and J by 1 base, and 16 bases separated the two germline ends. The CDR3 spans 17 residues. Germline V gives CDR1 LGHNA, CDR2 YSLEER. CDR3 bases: TGCGCCAGCAGCCAAGCCTCTGTCGGGGCAGGGAACACTGAAGCTTTCTTT. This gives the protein CASSQASVGAGNTEAFF.

The CDR3 here is CSAYWVSGELFF. The CDR3, as DNA: TGCAGTGCTTATTGGGTTAGCGGGGAGCTGTTTTTT. The gene calls are TRBV20-1 and TRBJ2-2; no reliable D call. Trimming took 5 bases from V and 7 from J, leaving 11 bases between them. Germline loops: CDR1 DFQATT, CDR2 SNEGSKA (reference sequence). CDR3 length equals 12 residues.

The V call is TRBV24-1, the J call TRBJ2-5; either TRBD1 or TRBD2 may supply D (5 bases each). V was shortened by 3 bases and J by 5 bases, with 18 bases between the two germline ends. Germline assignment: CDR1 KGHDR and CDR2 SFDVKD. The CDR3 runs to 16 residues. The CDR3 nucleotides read TGTGCCACCAGTGATCCCCGGGACCTGCTTTTGGAGACCCAGTACTTC. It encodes CATSDPRDLLLETQYF.

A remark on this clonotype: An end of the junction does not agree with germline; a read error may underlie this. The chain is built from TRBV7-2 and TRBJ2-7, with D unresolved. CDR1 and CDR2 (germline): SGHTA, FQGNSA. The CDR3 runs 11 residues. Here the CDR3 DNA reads TGTGCCGGCAGCCGTGCAGACGGGCTGTACTTC. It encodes CAGSRADGLYF.

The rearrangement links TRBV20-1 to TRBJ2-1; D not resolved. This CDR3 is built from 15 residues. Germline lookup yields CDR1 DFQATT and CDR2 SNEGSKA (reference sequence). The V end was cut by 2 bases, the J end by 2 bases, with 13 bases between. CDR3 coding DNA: TGCAGTGCTAGACGATCGGCCCGCCCCTACAATGAGCAGTTCTTC. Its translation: CSARRSARPYNEQFF.

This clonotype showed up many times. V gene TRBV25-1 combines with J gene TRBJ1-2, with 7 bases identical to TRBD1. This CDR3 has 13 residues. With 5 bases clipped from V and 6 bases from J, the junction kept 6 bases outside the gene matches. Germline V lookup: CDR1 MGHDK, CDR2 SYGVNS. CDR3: CASSQRDSHGYTF. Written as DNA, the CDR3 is TGTGCCAGCAGTCAACGGGACAGCCATGGCTACACCTTC.

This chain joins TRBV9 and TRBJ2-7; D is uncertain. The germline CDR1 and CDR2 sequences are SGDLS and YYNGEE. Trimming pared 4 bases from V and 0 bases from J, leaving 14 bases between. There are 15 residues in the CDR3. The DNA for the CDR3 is TGTGCCAGCAGCCGTTACCCGTTGAGCTCCTACGAGCAGTACTTC. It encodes CASSRYPLSSYEQYF.